The 27 T cell receptor beta chains reported below all come from one sample, sequenced in a study of OX40 agonist ivuxolimab in advanced cancers. The repertoire was sequenced with immunoSEQ multiplex PCR; TCRdb's copy has only in-frame clones and lacks some. This table holds around 71,000 clones, approximately 90% found once. The sequences come from CD4+ or CD8+ T cells sorted from blood, collected in a trial of the OX40 agonist ivuxolimab. The source is an adult with an advanced solid tumor such as melanoma, head and neck, liver or kidney cancer.

The chain combines TRBV9 with TRBJ2-1; TRBD2 aligns across 12 bases. Germline trimming cut 4 bases from V and 8 bases from J; bases unmatched to any gene: 7. The length of the CDR3 is 15 residues. Germline V gene sequence: CDR1 SGDLS, CDR2 YYNGEE. The CDR3 spells CASSLTSGSAYEQFF. The CDR3 DNA is TGTGCCAGCAGCTTGACTAGCGGGAGTGCCTATGAGCAGTTCTTC.

The V gene is TRBV4-3, the J gene TRBJ2-1, with D unclear. The CDR3 length is 12 residues. Germline V lookup: CDR1 LGHNA, CDR2 YSLEER. The V and J ends lost 0 bases and 11 bases respectively, with 8 bases between them. CDR3 amino acids: CASSQEGSKQFF. The DNA for the CDR3 is TGCGCCAGCAGCCAAGAAGGCAGTAAGCAGTTCTTC.

J is TRBJ2-7 and V is TRBV2; no definite D call. The CDR3 length is 11 residues. The germline CDR1 and CDR2 sequences are SNHLY and FYNNEI. With 7 bases removed from V and 6 bases from J, the gap between germline ends came to 10 bases. In DNA, the CDR3 is TGTGCCAGCACTAGATGGCGCGAGCAGTACTTC. Amino acid sequence: CASTRWREQYF.

The V call is TRBV7-2, the J call TRBJ2-7, with a tentative D call TRBD1 (5 bases). The CDR3 contains 12 residues. V lost 4 bases, J lost 3 bases, and 7 bases lay in between. CDR1 and CDR2 (germline): SGHTA, FQGNSA. CDR3 sequence reads: CASSSQGYEQYF. The CDR3 DNA reads as TGTGCCAGCAGCTCCCAGGGCTACGAGCAGTACTTC.

V and J are TRBV7-2 and TRBJ2-4, with D uncertain. Looked up from germline, CDR1 is SGHTA and CDR2 is FQGNSA. CDR3 length: 13 amino acids. Trimming pared 0 bases from V and 7 bases from J, leaving 7 bases between. This CDR3 is CASSLALGNIQYF. CDR3 DNA sequence: TGTGCCAGCAGCTTAGCGCTAGGGAACATTCAGTACTTC. Full variable domain (remainder filled in from reference TRBV7-2 and TRBJ2-4): GAGVSQSPSNKVTEKGKDVELRCDPISGHTALYWYRQSLGQGLEFLIYFQGNSAPDKSGLPSDRFSAERTGGSVSTLTIQRTQQEDSAVYLCASSLALGNIQYFGAGTRLSVL.

The chain is built from TRBV13 and TRBJ2-7; 11 bases fit TRBD1. Germline V gene sequence: CDR1 PRHDT, CDR2 FYEKMQ (reference sequence). The V gene end was trimmed by 5 bases and the J gene end by 5 bases; junction bases not matched to a gene: 5. This CDR3 contains 14 residues. The DNA for the CDR3 is TGTGCCAGCAGCGTCCGGGACAGGGGGGACGAGCAGTACTTC. It is translated as CASSVRDRGDEQYF. Using reference TRBV13 and TRBJ2-7 for the parts outside the CDR3, the full variable domain is AAGVIQSPRHLIKEKRETATLKCYPIPRHDTVYWYQQGPGQDPQFLISFYEKMQSDKGSIPDRFSAQQFSDYHSELNMSSLELGDSALYFCASSVRDRGDEQYFGPGTRLTVT.

The CDR3 here is CARSPLAESSTDTQYF. The CDR3 DNA follows: TGTGCCAGAAGCCCGCTAGCGGAAAGTAGCACAGATACGCAGTATTTT. The chain employs TRBV5-3 and TRBJ2-3; 7 positions match TRBD2. TRBV5-3 is an open reading frame, and its role is uncertain. There are 16 residues in the CDR3. V gave up 4 bases and J gave up 0 bases; unmatched junction bases: 8.

V and J are TRBV27 and TRBJ2-1, with TRBD2 identical over 7 bases. The CDR3 runs to 15 residues. J was trimmed by 0 bases and V by 7 bases; bases with no gene match: 6. Germline V gene lookup returns CDR1 MNHEY and CDR2 SMNVEV (reference sequence). CDR3 sequence reads: CASTYGLGSYNEQFF. CDR3 sequence (DNA): TGTGCCAGCACTTACGGACTAGGCTCCTACAATGAGCAGTTCTTC.

The genes are TRBV7-6 and TRBJ1-1, with a possible D match to TRBD1 (5 bases). CDR3 length: 15 residues. From germline, CDR1 is SGHVS and CDR2 FNYEAQ. V was cut by 1 base and J by 2 bases, with 11 bases left in between. The CDR3 DNA reads as TGTGCCAGCAGCTTAGTGGGGGGGGTAAACACTGAAGCTTTCTTT. Amino acid sequence: CASSLVGGVNTEAFF.

V and J are TRBV7-3 and TRBJ1-2; 9 bases map to TRBD1. Trimming at V came to 6 bases and at J to 5 bases, leaving 10 bases not matched to a gene. CDR3 length: 15 amino acids. The germline V gene has CDR1 SGHTA and CDR2 FQGTGA. In DNA form, the CDR3 reads TGTGCCAGCAGACCGGACAGGGGAGTATGGTATGGCTACACCTTC. Its translation: CASRPDRGVWYGYTF.

The chain carries TRBV7-2 and TRBJ2-3; D is undetermined. Germline-derived CDR1 and CDR2 are SGHTA and FQGNSA. Trimming cost V 2 bases and J 2 bases, with 8 bases left between them. The CDR3 extends over 14 amino acids. CDR3 residues: CASSLPRSTDTQYF. CDR3 in DNA: TGTGCCAGCAGCTTACCGCGGTCCACAGATACGCAGTATTTT.

This chain connects TRBV11-2 to TRBJ2-7, with D uncertain. The CDR3 is 13 residues long. V shed 5 bases and J shed 6 bases, with 14 bases lying between them. The germline V gene has CDR1 SGHAT and CDR2 FQNNGV. The CDR3 nucleotides are TGTGCCAGCAGCCCCTTCGAGGCCGGCGAGCAGTACTTC. It is translated as CASSPFEAGEQYF.

J is TRBJ2-4 and V is TRBV18; D gene uncertain. This CDR3 comprises 15 residues. With 10 bases removed from V and 7 bases from J, the gap between germline ends came to 23 bases. Germline values: CDR1 KGHSH, CDR2 LQKENI. The CDR3 region is CATTPGFGVENIQYF. The DNA of the CDR3 is TGTGCCACGACTCCAGGTTTCGGTGTCGAGAACATTCAGTACTTC.

The chain combines TRBV27 with TRBJ2-1; D unclear. CDR1 MNHEY and CDR2 SMNVEV come from the germline V gene (reference sequence). CDR3 length equals 15 residues. The V gene lost 5 bases and the J gene lost 4 bases, with 15 bases spanning the gap. Here the CDR3 DNA reads TGTGCCAGCAGTCCTCCTCAGTTCGGATACAATGAGCAGTTCTTC. This encodes CASSPPQFGYNEQFF.

The chain links TRBV6-1 to TRBJ1-5; no definite D call. Germline CDR1 is MNHNS and CDR2 is SASEGT. The CDR3 is 13 amino acids. V lost 2 bases to trimming and J lost 5 bases, with 7 bases between them. The CDR3 sequence: CASSETFDQPQHF. The CDR3, as DNA: TGTGCCAGCAGTGAAACCTTCGATCAGCCCCAGCATTTT.

V and J are TRBV4-2 and TRBJ2-3; TRBD2 agrees at 8 bases. The CDR3 runs to 15 residues. J was trimmed by 7 bases and V by 2 bases; bases with no gene match: 8. Germline V gene lookup returns CDR1 LGHNA and CDR2 YNFKEQ. The CDR3 reads CASSQLELAEYTQYF. The CDR3 DNA sequence: TGTGCCAGCAGCCAATTGGAACTAGCGGAGTATACGCAGTATTTT.

The chain carries TRBV7-8 and TRBJ2-7, with TRBD1 matching 10 bases. Looked up from germline, CDR1 is SGHVS and CDR2 is FQNEAQ. This CDR3 is 16 amino acids long. J gave up 3 bases and V 5 bases, and 10 bases lay outside the gene matches. The CDR3 DNA reads as TGTGCCAGCAGCACCAAGCAGGGACAGGGGCTCTACGAGCAGTACTTC. Its protein product is CASSTKQGQGLYEQYF.

The chain recombines TRBV9 with TRBJ1-1; tentative D call: TRBD1 (5 bases). Germline CDR1 reads SGDLS; CDR2 reads YYNGEE. CDR3 length: 17 amino acids. Between the trimmed V and J ends, which lost 0 bases and 1 base, there was a span of 16 bases. CDR3 in DNA: TGTGCCAGCAGCGTAGGTCTCAGGCCTGGGGCGAACACTGAAGCTTTCTTT. Encoded protein: CASSVGLRPGANTEAFF.

The chain's CDR3 is CASSLTVPLNTGELFF. CDR3 coding DNA: TGTGCCAGCAGCCTGACCGTCCCCTTGAACACCGGGGAGCTGTTTTTT. The V gene is TRBV5-5, the J gene TRBJ2-2; D is unclear. The length of the CDR3 is 16 residues. Germline V lookup: CDR1 SGHKS, CDR2 YYEKEE (reference sequence). The V and J ends lost 4 bases and 1 base respectively, with 14 bases between them.

V and J are TRBV6-5 and TRBJ2-3; D is undetermined. The CDR3 spans 12 residues. V was pared by 2 bases and J by 4 bases, with 4 bases between. Per germline, CDR1 MNHEY and CDR2 SVGAGI. The CDR3 loop is CASSYGSDTQYF. The CDR3 coding sequence is TGTGCCAGCAGTTACGGGTCAGATACGCAGTATTTT.

V gene TRBV27 combines with J gene TRBJ1-2; 9 positions match TRBD1. The CDR3 has 13 amino acids. V lost 7 bases to trimming and J lost 6 bases; unmatched junction nucleotides: 6. CDR1 and CDR2 from the germline V gene are MNHEY and SMNVEV (reference sequence). DNA of the CDR3: TGTGCCAGCACAACAGGGGGCTTTGATGGCTACACCTTC. It encodes CASTTGGFDGYTF.

The chain has TRBV5-5 and TRBJ2-7; D gene unclear. Trimming stripped 2 bases from V and 3 bases from J, with 9 bases between. This CDR3 has 13 amino acids. Germline CDR1 and CDR2: SGHKS and YYEKEE (reference sequence). The CDR3, as DNA: TGTGCCAGCAGCTTCTGGCAGAACTACGAGCAGTACTTC. This gives the protein CASSFWQNYEQYF.

The CDR3 coding sequence is TGTGCCTGGAACGTCCTGCATGAGCAGTTCTTC. It translates to CAWNVLHEQFF. This sequence joins TRBV30 and TRBJ2-1, with no clear D. CDR1 and CDR2 from the germline V gene are GTSNPN and SVGIG (reference sequence). V dropped 4 bases and J dropped 8 bases, with 9 bases sitting between them. The CDR3 sequence is 11 residues long.

This chain links TRBV4-3 with TRBJ1-4; the match to TRBD1 covers 8 bases. From germline, CDR1 is LGHNA and CDR2 YSLEER. V shed 0 bases and J 5 bases; nucleotides not matched to a gene: 5. The CDR3 contains 16 residues. The CDR3 DNA is TGCGCCAGCAGCCAAGAATTGGGGACAGGAAATGAAAAACTGTTTTTT. It is translated as CASSQELGTGNEKLFF.

This chain links TRBV2 with TRBJ1-2; D is undetermined. Trimming removed 4 bases from V and 6 bases from J, with 9 bases in between. The CDR3 covers 12 residues. Germline V gene lookup returns CDR1 SNHLY and CDR2 FYNNEI. This chain's CDR3 is CASSVERHGYTF. CDR3 coding DNA: TGTGCCAGCAGTGTAGAAAGACATGGCTACACCTTC.

The V gene is TRBV28, the J gene TRBJ2-1, with D perhaps TRBD1 (6 bases). The germline V gene encodes CDR1 MDHEN and CDR2 SYDVKM. V was pared by 6 bases and J by 7 bases, with 16 bases between. The CDR3 runs 14 residues. This CDR3 is CASSEYRELNEQFF. The DNA of the CDR3 is TGTGCCAGCAGCGAATACAGGGAGTTGAATGAGCAGTTCTTC.

This clone was seen only a few times. The chain links TRBV19 to TRBJ1-1; D is undetermined. The V gene lost 1 base and the J gene lost 6 bases, with 3 bases spanning the gap. This CDR3 spans 11 amino acids. Germline lookup yields CDR1 LNHDA and CDR2 SQIVND (reference sequence). The DNA of the CDR3 is TGTGCCAGTAGTATAGGGGCTGAAGCTTTCTTT. Translating it yields CASSIGAEAFF.